These T cell receptor beta chains were read from a single sample in a study of shared T cell receptors in the human thymus. TCRdb's table, derived via immunoSEQ multiplex PCR, lists solely in-frame clones and lacks some. The sample holds about 380,000 clones, 95% seen once. The material sequenced was thymocytes. Source of these receptors: a human donor. CDR3s include the opening cysteine and the closing phenylalanine or tryptophan. The D gene is left open where the match is weak. Only part of the rows carry a size: once, few, many, or a class if the clone is expanded.

d_call	clone_size	v_call	j_call	cdr3_nt	cdr3_aa
-	-	TRBV5-8	TRBJ1-3	TGTGCCAGCAGCTTGCGGCTTTTCGGGGTTAGGTCTGGAAACACCATATATTTT	CASSLRLFGVRSGNTIYF
-	-	TRBV11-2	TRBJ2-1	TGTGCCAGCAGCTTAGGCCCCAGCGTAAGGGACAATGAGCAGTTCTTC	CASSLGPSVRDNEQFF
-	-	TRBV18	TRBJ2-6	TGTGCCAGTTTACAGAACTCTGGGGCCAACGTCCTGACTTTC	CASLQNSGANVLTF
TRBD1	-	TRBV18	TRBJ2-2	TGTGCCAGCTTTCACCGAGGACAGGGGGGATTCGCGAACACCGGGGAGCTGTTTTTT	CASFHRGQGGFANTGELFF
TRBD2	once	TRBV4-1	TRBJ2-2	TGCGCCAGCAGCCAGACAGTGAGATGGCGGGAGGCCGGCCGGGCCGGGGAGCTGTTTTTT	CASSQTVRWREAGRAGELFF
TRBD1	-	TRBV27	TRBJ2-5	TGTGCCAGCAGTTTAGGGACAGGGGGCGCGTCCCAGTACTTC	CASSLGTGGASQYF
-	-	TRBV5-4	TRBJ1-4	TGTGCCAGCAGCTTGAGGGTAGGGACAAATGAAAAACTGTTTTTT	CASSLRVGTNEKLFF
-	-	TRBV7-8	TRBJ2-7	TGTGCCAGCAGTCCCAGGGCACCGGACTCCTACGAGCAGTACTTC	CASSPRAPDSYEQYF
-	-	TRBV30	TRBJ2-1	TGTGCCTGGAGCCGGACGGGTAATGAGCAGTTCTTC	CAWSRTGNEQFF
-	-	TRBV27	TRBJ1-3	TGTGCCAGCAGTTTTAGCGTCTCTGGAAACACCATATATTTT	CASSFSVSGNTIYF
-	-	TRBV2	TRBJ2-7	TGTGCCAGTCAAGGGCGGAGGCGAGACGAGCAGTACTTC	CASQGRRRDEQYF
TRBD2	-	TRBV7-2	TRBJ2-5	TGTGCCAGCAGCTTAGAGGTGCGAGGGAGGGAAAGGGAGACCCAGTACTTC	CASSLEVRGRERETQYF
-	-	TRBV14	TRBJ1-2	TGTGCCAGCAGCTGGGGGAGGAGCGGCTACACCTTC	CASSWGRSGYTF
-	-	TRBV6-5	TRBJ2-7	TGTGCCAGCAGTCCTGGACAGTTTCCCTACGAGCAGTACTTC	CASSPGQFPYEQYF
TRBD1	-	TRBV28	TRBJ1-2	TGTGCCAGCAGTTTATCCGGCAGGGGGCCTAACTATGGCTACACCTTC	CASSLSGRGPNYGYTF
-	-	TRBV7-2	TRBJ2-3	TGTGCCAGCAGCTTAAAGGTCGGACGCACAGATACGCAGTATTTT	CASSLKVGRTDTQYF
-	-	TRBV4-3	TRBJ1-1	TGCGCCAGCAGCCAAGATTGGGAATTAGGGATGGCTGAAGCTTTCTTT	CASSQDWELGMAEAFF
-	-	TRBV19	TRBJ1-4	TGTGCCAGTAGTGGGTCCAGGCCTAATGAAAAACTGTTTTTT	CASSGSRPNEKLFF
-	-	TRBV7-2	TRBJ2-1	TGTGCCAGCAGCCAGCCGGGCGCCCCCCCCCACAATGAGCAGTTCTTC	CASSQPGAPPHNEQFF
TRBD2	-	TRBV11-1	TRBJ2-2	TGTGCCAGCAGCTTCCACCTGACTAGCGGGAGTAAGGGGGAGCTGTTTTTT	CASSFHLTSGSKGELFF
TRBD1	-	TRBV28	TRBJ2-2	TGTGCCAGCAGTGTCGACAGGGCCTCGAACACCGGGGAGCTGTTTTTT	CASSVDRASNTGELFF
-	-	TRBV18	TRBJ2-1	TGTGCCAGCTCACCAAGTCTAGTTGAGGCGGTTGAGCAGTTCTTC	CASSPSLVEAVEQFF
-	once	TRBV9	TRBJ2-7	TGTGCCAGCAGCGTAGCTACCGGGACTGCCTACTCCTACGAGCAGTACTTC	CASSVATGTAYSYEQYF
-	-	TRBV5-1	TRBJ2-6	TGCGCCAGCAGCTTGATAGGGGGGGATGAGGCCAACGTCCTGACTTTC	CASSLIGGDEANVLTF
TRBD2	-	TRBV4-1	TRBJ2-3	TGCGCCAGCAGCCCTAAGGGGACTAGCGGGAGCGCAGATACGCAGTATTTT	CASSPKGTSGSADTQYF
-	-	TRBV23-1	TRBJ1-2	TGCGCCAGCAGTCAAACCCGGACAATTCATGGCTACACCTTC	CASSQTRTIHGYTF
TRBD2	-	TRBV2	TRBJ2-1	TGTGCCAGCAGTGGATCCGGGACTAGCGGAAACAATGAGCAGTTCTTC	CASSGSGTSGNNEQFF
TRBD1	once	TRBV4-3	TRBJ1-2	TGCGCCAGCAGCCACCTACGGGACAGTTTTTCCTATGGCTACACCTTC	CASSHLRDSFSYGYTF
-	few	TRBV12-5	TRBJ1-2	TGTGCTAGTGGTTTCTCGGACGGAGAAAACTATGGCTACACCTTC	CASGFSDGENYGYTF